A selection of T cell receptor beta chains follows, all from one sample in a study of OX40 agonist ivuxolimab in advanced cancers. Data came from immunoSEQ multiplex PCR; TCRdb stores just in-frame clones and leaves some out. The profile shows 60,000 to 100,000 clones, roughly 92% of them singletons. The sequences come from CD4+ or CD8+ T cells sorted from blood, collected in a trial of the OX40 agonist ivuxolimab. The receptors derive from an adult with an advanced solid tumor such as melanoma, head and neck, liver or kidney cancer. The CDR3 runs from the conserved cysteine through the conserved F or W. The D gene is left open where the match is weak. A clone size is listed for some rows: how often the clone was seen (once, few, many), or a class if it is expanded.

>once|TRBJ1-2|TRBV5-1|TRBD1
TGCGCCAGCAGCTGGGACAGGGGGGATTCCTATGGCTACACCTTC
CASSWDRGDSYGYTF
>-|TRBJ2-7|TRBV11-2|-
TGTGCCAGCAGCTTATTAGGGCAGCCAAGCTCCTACGAGCAGTACTTC
CASSLLGQPSSYEQYF
>-|TRBJ2-1|TRBV9|-
TGTGCCAGCAGCGCCGAAGGGCGGGACCCGCAAAATGAGCAGTTCTTC
CASSAEGRDPQNEQFF
>-|TRBJ2-3|TRBV2|TRBD2
TGTGCCAGCAACGATCCTGCGGGGGGGTCATTAGCAGGAGATACGCAGTATTTT
CASNDPAGGSLAGDTQYF
>-|TRBJ1-1|TRBV7-9|-
TGTGCCAGCAGCTGGAACTTTGGTGAAGCTTTCTTT
CASSWNFGEAFF
>-|TRBJ2-1|TRBV9|TRBD2
TGTGCCAGCAGCGCCTTAGCGGGGGCCGCCTACAATGAGCAGTTCTTC
CASSALAGAAYNEQFF
>once|TRBJ1-1|TRBV19|-
TGTGCCAGTAGTATAGCCCCGGGACACAGTGAAGCTTTCTTT
CASSIAPGHSEAFF
>-|TRBJ2-7|TRBV27|TRBD2
TGTGCCAGCAGTTTATCGGGAGGGGAGGGTTCCCCCGAGCAGTACTTC
CASSLSGGEGSPEQYF
>few|TRBJ1-2|TRBV5-4|-
TGTGCCAGCAGCCTGGACGGACCCTATGGCTACACCTTC
CASSLDGPYGYTF
>-|TRBJ1-5|TRBV4-3|-
TGCGCCAGCAGCCAAGACAGACATAGCAATCAGCCCCAGCATTTT
CASSQDRHSNQPQHF
>-|TRBJ2-1|TRBV11-2|TRBD2
TGTGCCAGCAGCTTAGAAGTCGGGGGGGAGTATGAGCAGTTCTTC
CASSLEVGGEYEQFF
>-|TRBJ1-1|TRBV27|-
TGTGCCAGCAGTTTTTCAGGGGTGAACACTGAAGCTTTCTTT
CASSFSGVNTEAFF
>-|TRBJ2-6|TRBV19|-
TGTGCCAGTAGTATATCCGGGGCCAACGTCCTGACTTTC
CASSISGANVLTF
>once|TRBJ1-1|TRBV19|-
TGTGCCAGTACGATGCGTGGCTCCCTGAACACTGAAGCTTTCTTT
CASTMRGSLNTEAFF
>-|TRBJ1-2|TRBV27|TRBD1
TGTGCCAGCAGTGGACAGGGCATCAACTATGGCTACACCTTC
CASSGQGINYGYTF
>-|TRBJ2-5|TRBV7-9|TRBD2
TGTGCCAGCAGCTCTCTCATAGCGGGCCCCGAGGAGACCCAGTACTTC
CASSSLIAGPEETQYF
>-|TRBJ2-7|TRBV10-2|TRBD1
TGCGCCAGCAGTTGGACAGGGCTCTACGAGCAGTACTTC
CASSWTGLYEQYF
>-|TRBJ2-1|TRBV9|-
TGTGCCAGCAGCGTCCTGTGGGTCGGCGAGCAGTTCTTC
CASSVLWVGEQFF
>-|TRBJ2-7|TRBV13|TRBD2
TGTGCCAGCAGCCAAAGCGGGGGGCTGTCCTACGAGCAGTACTTC
CASSQSGGLSYEQYF
>-|TRBJ1-5|TRBV19|TRBD1
TGTGCCAGTAGTATATCAGGAGGACAGGAGGGCAATCAGCCCCAGCATTTT
CASSISGGQEGNQPQHF
>-|TRBJ1-1|TRBV6-5|-
TGTGCCAGCACCGGCGGAGTGACTGAAGCTTTCTTT
CASTGGVTEAFF
>-|TRBJ1-2|TRBV5-1|-
TGCGCCAGCAGCTTGGAGCAGGGACTTGGCTACACCTTC
CASSLEQGLGYTF
>-|TRBJ2-5|TRBV7-6|-
TGTGCCAGCAGCTTCACTGAGACCCAGTACTTC
CASSFTETQYF
>-|TRBJ2-6|TRBV5-6|-
TGTGCCAGCAGCTTAAGTTCTAGCTCTGGGGCCAACGTCCTGACTTTC
CASSLSSSSGANVLTF
>once|TRBJ2-2|TRBV5-1|TRBD1
TGCGCCAGCAGCCTTTCGGGACAGGGGGCTGGAACCGGGGAGCTGTTTTTT
CASSLSGQGAGTGELFF
>-|TRBJ1-6|TRBV30|TRBD1
TGTGCCTGGAGAGGGGGAAGACAGGGTGAGGCCTATAATTCACCCCTCCACTTT
CAWRGGRQGEAYNSPLHF
>-|TRBJ2-7|TRBV29-1|-
TGCAGCGTTGACGCAGGTCCCTACGAGCAGTACTTC
CSVDAGPYEQYF
>-|TRBJ1-3|TRBV7-9|TRBD1
TGTGCCAGCAGCGCTAGTAGGGGACAGGGGGCCGCTGGAAACACCATATATTTT
CASSASRGQGAAGNTIYF
>-|TRBJ2-1|TRBV6-6|-
TGTGCCAGCAGTCCATTTCCGGGACAGAGCGGGGATGAGCAGTTCTTC
CASSPFPGQSGDEQFF
>-|TRBJ2-5|TRBV4-1|-
TGCGCCAGCAGCCAAGATTGGGAGACCCAGTACTTC
CASSQDWETQYF
>-|TRBJ1-1|TRBV9|-
TGTGCCAGCGGGGGGACGGAGAACACTGAAGCTTTCTTT
CASGGTENTEAFF
>-|TRBJ2-1|TRBV9|TRBD1
TGTGCCAGCAGCCCTACAGGGGGCCCCTACAATGAGCAGTTCTTC
CASSPTGGPYNEQFF
>-|TRBJ2-1|TRBV7-3|-
TGTGCCAGCAGCTTAACTGGATACAATGAGCAGTTCTTC
CASSLTGYNEQFF
>-|TRBJ2-7|TRBV11-2|TRBD1
TGTGCCAGCAGCTTAGTTCTCCAGGGGGCGAATTACGAGCAGTACTTC
CASSLVLQGANYEQYF
>-|TRBJ1-2|TRBV6-1|-
TGTGCCAGCACGGATTGGGGGTTGGGCTACACCTTC
CASTDWGLGYTF
>-|TRBJ2-7|TRBV19|-
TGTGCCAGTAGTCCACTGGCAGGTCCCTACGAGCAGTACTTC
CASSPLAGPYEQYF
>-|TRBJ2-2|TRBV5-1|TRBD1
TGCGCCAGCAGCTTTTCTCCGGGACAGAGGAACACCGGGGAGCTGTTTTTT
CASSFSPGQRNTGELFF
>-|TRBJ2-7|TRBV4-1|-
TGCGCCAGCAGCCCCCTAAGGGATTACGAGCAGTACTTC
CASSPLRDYEQYF
>-|TRBJ2-7|TRBV11-2|TRBD1
TGTGCCAGCAGCTTAGGCCCCTCCGGGACAGCAGTAGTCTACGAGCAGTACTTC
CASSLGPSGTAVVYEQYF
>-|TRBJ2-7|TRBV4-1|TRBD2
TGCGCCAGCAGCCAAAATCTAGCGGGGCCCCAGCAGTACTTC
CASSQNLAGPQQYF
>-|TRBJ2-1|TRBV18|-
TGTGCCAGCTCACGGACAGCGTACAATGAGCAGTTCTTC
CASSRTAYNEQFF